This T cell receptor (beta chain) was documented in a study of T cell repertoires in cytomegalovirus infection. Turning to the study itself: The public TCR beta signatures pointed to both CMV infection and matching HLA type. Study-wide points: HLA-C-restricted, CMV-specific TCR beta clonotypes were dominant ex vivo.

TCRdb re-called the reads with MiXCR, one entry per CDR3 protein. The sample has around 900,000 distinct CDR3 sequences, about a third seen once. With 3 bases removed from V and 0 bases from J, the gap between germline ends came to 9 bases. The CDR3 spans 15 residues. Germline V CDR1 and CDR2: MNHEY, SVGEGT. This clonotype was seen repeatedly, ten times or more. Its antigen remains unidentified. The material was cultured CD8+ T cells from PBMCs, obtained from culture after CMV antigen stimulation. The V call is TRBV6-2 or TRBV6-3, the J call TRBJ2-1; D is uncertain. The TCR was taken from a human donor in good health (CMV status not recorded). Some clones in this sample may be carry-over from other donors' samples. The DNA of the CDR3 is TGTGCCAGCAGTTATGAATTTAGCTCCTACAATGAGCAGTTCTTC. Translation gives CASSYEFSSYNEQFF.